Below, 22 T cell receptor beta chains from the same sample are listed, as sequenced in a study of blood T cell repertoires in COVID-19. Profiling relied on immunoSEQ multiplex PCR, and the TCRdb table lists in-frame clones only, not all of them. The sample lists about 140,000 clones, under 90% occurring once. The sample taken for sequencing was peripheral blood. Every receptor here comes from a human donor in a cohort sampled during active COVID-19.

The rearrangement uses TRBV4-2 and TRBJ2-5; 7 nucleotides line up with TRBD1. The CDR3 length is 13 residues. Germline trimming cut 4 bases from V and 4 bases from J; bases unmatched to any gene: 3. Germline-derived CDR1 and CDR2 are LGHNA and YNFKEQ. Here the CDR3 DNA reads TGTGCCAGCAGCCTAGACAGGGTAGAGACCCAGTACTTC. It specifies CASSLDRVETQYF.

The rearrangement links TRBV5-1 to TRBJ1-1; D gene ambiguous. V gave up 0 bases and J gave up 4 bases, with 13 bases separating them. Germline CDR1 is SGHRS and CDR2 is YFSETQ. The CDR3 runs 15 residues. The CDR3 reads CASSLDTGVGTEAFF. CDR3 DNA: TGCGCCAGCAGCTTGGATACCGGGGTAGGCACTGAAGCTTTCTTT.

The chain carries TRBV27 and TRBJ2-7, with 9 bases fitting TRBD2. CDR1 is MNHEY, CDR2 SMNVEV, per germline (reference sequence). The V gene end was trimmed by 2 bases and the J gene end by 2 bases; junction bases not matched to a gene: 4. The CDR3 has 15 amino acids. The CDR3 region is CASSLRSGGTYEQYF. CDR3 coding DNA: TGTGCCAGCAGTTTACGGAGCGGGGGGACCTACGAGCAGTACTTC.

The CDR3 DNA sequence: TGTGCCAGTAGCCGGACTATCTCCTACGAGCAGTACTTC. Translating gives CASSRTISYEQYF. The chain employs TRBV19 and TRBJ2-7, with D possibly being TRBD2 (6 bases). The CDR3 totals 13 residues. V was shortened by 6 bases and J by 0 bases, with 9 bases between the two germline ends. CDR1 is LNHDA, CDR2 SQIVND, per germline (reference sequence).

This chain links TRBV29-1 with TRBJ2-5; no clear D gene. The length of the CDR3 is 15 residues. From germline, CDR1 is SQVTM and CDR2 ANQGSEA. V lost 5 bases and J lost 2, with 18 bases in between. CDR3 DNA sequence: TGCAGCGTTATTAGGTCAGCCGGAGCTCAAGAGACCCAGTACTTC. Translation gives CSVIRSAGAQETQYF.

The V call is TRBV19, the J call TRBJ2-1; 13 nucleotides match TRBD2. Looked up from germline, CDR1 is LNHDA and CDR2 is SQIVND (reference sequence). V trimming: 6 bases; J trimming: 10 bases; junction bases outside the gene matches: 9. This CDR3 is built from 15 residues. CDR3 coding DNA: TGTGCCAGTAGCCAACCGGGACTAGCGGGGAGGGAGCAGTTCTTC. Residues: CASSQPGLAGREQFF.

The chain is built from TRBV5-1 and TRBJ1-2; D is possibly TRBD1 (6 bases). The germline gives CDR1 SGHRS, CDR2 YFSETQ. The V end was cut by 5 bases, the J end by 5 bases, with 13 bases between. This CDR3 is 13 amino acids long. The CDR3 loop reads CASRPPGEYGYTF. CDR3 nucleotides: TGCGCCAGCAGACCCCCAGGGGAGTATGGCTACACCTTC. The full variable domain, its missing parts supplied by reference TRBV5-1 and TRBJ1-2, is KAGVTQTPRYLIKTRGQQVTLSCSPISGHRSVSWYQQTPGQGLQFLFEYFSETQRNKGNFPGRFSGRQFSNSRSEMNVSTLELGDSALYLCASRPPGEYGYTFGSGTRLTVV.

The genes are TRBV7-9 and TRBJ2-1; no definite D call. CDR3 length equals 12 residues. Germline loops: CDR1 SEHNR, CDR2 FQNEAQ (reference sequence). V gave up 5 bases and J gave up 5 bases, with 7 bases separating them. As DNA, the CDR3 is TGTGCCAGCAGCCCCGGAGACAATGAGCAGTTCTTC. Encoded protein: CASSPGDNEQFF.

This chain uses TRBV28 with TRBJ2-7; D possibly corresponds to TRBD1 (6 bases). CDR1 and CDR2 from the germline V gene are MDHEN and SYDVKM. CDR3 size: 12 residues. The CDR3 nucleotides are TGTACTGTAGGGACATCAAACTACGAGCAGTACTTC. The encoded protein is CTVGTSNYEQYF.

The rearrangement joins TRBV19 to TRBJ1-1, with D maybe TRBD1 (5 bases). The CDR3 runs 15 residues. Germline loops: CDR1 LNHDA, CDR2 SQIVND (reference sequence). Trimming cost V 3 bases and J 0 bases, with 11 bases left between them. CDR3: CASSMGQGLNTEAFF. The DNA of the CDR3 is TGTGCCAGTAGTATGGGGCAGGGTTTGAACACTGAAGCTTTCTTT.

The chain employs TRBV7-2 and TRBJ2-7; TRBD2 agrees at 9 bases. From germline, CDR1 is SGHTA and CDR2 FQGNSA. The CDR3 loop spans 15 amino acids. V lost 2 bases and J lost 6; bases outside the gene matches: 8. The CDR3 here is CASSLTSRGGGEQYF. CDR3 DNA sequence: TGTGCCAGCAGCTTAACGTCGCGGGGGGGCGGCGAGCAGTACTTC.

This clone was counted a single time. The chain carries TRBV6-5 and TRBJ2-7, with 7 bases matching TRBD2. This CDR3 comprises 14 residues. CDR1 and CDR2 from the germline V gene are MNHEY and SVGAGI. The J segment lost 6 bases and the V segment lost 6 bases, leaving 11 bases of the junction unmatched. CDR3 sequence: CASSSGTRGLEQYF. CDR3 sequence (DNA): TGTGCCAGCAGCAGCGGGACCCGGGGACTCGAGCAGTACTTC.

In this sample, this clone turned up a few times. The J gene is TRBJ1-6, the V gene TRBV20-1; no firm D call. The germline gives CDR1 DFQATT, CDR2 SNEGSKA (reference sequence). Trimming took 3 bases from V and 12 from J, leaving 15 bases between them. The CDR3 contains 13 residues. For the CDR3, the DNA is TGCAGTGCTAGTCGGGAGGAAATTGGACCCCTCCACTTT. It is translated as CSASREEIGPLHF.

The rearrangement joins TRBV28 to TRBJ1-4; TRBD1 matches 7 bases. This CDR3 is built from 16 residues. Germline V gene sequence: CDR1 MDHEN, CDR2 SYDVKM. The trim removed 3 bases at V and 6 bases at J, leaving 10 bases unmatched. CDR3 DNA sequence: TGTGCCAGCAGTTTGAAGGGGACAGTGGGGTATGAAAAACTGTTTTTT. Amino acid sequence: CASSLKGTVGYEKLFF.

The chain has TRBV11-3 and TRBJ2-2; perhaps TRBD2 as D (5 bases). In germline, CDR1 is SGHNT, CDR2 YENEEA. V shed 5 bases and J shed 5 bases, with 18 bases lying between them. The CDR3 consists of 16 residues. The CDR3 protein is CASSPTTAWETGELFF. CDR3 nucleotides: TGTGCCAGCAGCCCGACTACAGCTTGGGAAACCGGGGAGCTGTTTTTT.

The J gene is TRBJ1-6, the V gene TRBV2; D is undetermined. CDR3 length: 14 amino acids. Germline V gene lookup returns CDR1 SNHLY and CDR2 FYNNEI. V was pared by 8 bases and J by 6 bases, with 14 bases between. CDR3 loop: CASEGSRRNSPLHF. As DNA, the CDR3 is TGTGCCAGCGAGGGCTCCCGGCGTAATTCACCCCTCCACTTT.

About this clone itself: At one of its ends the junction is not consistent with the germline gene, which may arise from a read error. The rearrangement uses TRBV6-5 and TRBJ1-1; a possible D gene is TRBD1 (5 bases). In germline, CDR1 is MNHEY, CDR2 SVGAGI. This CDR3 has 15 amino acids. CDR3 bases: TGTGCCAGCAGTTTAGCGGGCAGGGTGAATACTGAAGCTTTCTTT. It yields the protein CASSLAGRVNTEAFF.

The CDR3 nucleotides are TGTGCCAGCAGCTCGGTAGGGGGGGCGAGCTCCTACGAGCAGTACTTC. Amino acids: CASSSVGGASSYEQYF. V usage is TRBV5-4 and J usage is TRBJ2-7; D may be TRBD2 (7 bases). Germline V lookup: CDR1 SGHNT, CDR2 YYREEE (reference sequence). The CDR3 contains 16 residues. The germline V and J ends were trimmed by 3 bases and 0 bases, with 16 bases remaining between them.

The chain combines TRBV4-3 with TRBJ2-5; D remains unclear. Trimming removed 0 bases at V and 4 bases at J, with 6 bases between. The CDR3 runs 13 residues. Germline CDR1 and CDR2: LGHNA and YSLEER. The CDR3 protein is CASSQDPGETQYF. CDR3 sequence (DNA): TGCGCCAGCAGCCAAGACCCGGGAGAGACCCAGTACTTC.

V gene TRBV14 combines with J gene TRBJ1-1, with 9 bases lining up with TRBD1. The CDR3 is made up of 13 amino acids. The junction had 11 bases not matched to a gene; V was cut back by 8 bases and J by 10 bases. Looked up from germline, CDR1 is SGHDN and CDR2 is FVKESK. The CDR3 DNA reads as TGTGCCAGCTCCCGGGACAGGGTGGTCGGAGCTTTCTTT. Encoded protein: CASSRDRVVGAFF.

The V gene is TRBV27, the J gene TRBJ1-2; 7 nucleotides match TRBD1. Germline V CDR1 and CDR2: MNHEY, SMNVEV (reference sequence). The CDR3 totals 15 residues. V gave up 2 bases and J gave up 6 bases; unmatched junction bases: 9. The DNA of the CDR3 is TGTGCCAGCAGTTTAGTGGGACAGAGGGAACATGGCTACACCTTC. Its protein is CASSLVGQREHGYTF.

This clone was counted only a few times. The DNA of the CDR3 is TGTGCCAGCAGCTTACAGGACTGGGGGGTCTACAATGAGCAGTTCTTC. This codes for CASSLQDWGVYNEQFF. The chain employs TRBV7-2 and TRBJ2-1; possible D gene TRBD2, 6 bases. Deletions cut 2 bases from V and 3 bases from J, with 14 bases between. The CDR3 is made up of 16 amino acids. CDR1 and CDR2 (germline): SGHTA, FQGNSA.